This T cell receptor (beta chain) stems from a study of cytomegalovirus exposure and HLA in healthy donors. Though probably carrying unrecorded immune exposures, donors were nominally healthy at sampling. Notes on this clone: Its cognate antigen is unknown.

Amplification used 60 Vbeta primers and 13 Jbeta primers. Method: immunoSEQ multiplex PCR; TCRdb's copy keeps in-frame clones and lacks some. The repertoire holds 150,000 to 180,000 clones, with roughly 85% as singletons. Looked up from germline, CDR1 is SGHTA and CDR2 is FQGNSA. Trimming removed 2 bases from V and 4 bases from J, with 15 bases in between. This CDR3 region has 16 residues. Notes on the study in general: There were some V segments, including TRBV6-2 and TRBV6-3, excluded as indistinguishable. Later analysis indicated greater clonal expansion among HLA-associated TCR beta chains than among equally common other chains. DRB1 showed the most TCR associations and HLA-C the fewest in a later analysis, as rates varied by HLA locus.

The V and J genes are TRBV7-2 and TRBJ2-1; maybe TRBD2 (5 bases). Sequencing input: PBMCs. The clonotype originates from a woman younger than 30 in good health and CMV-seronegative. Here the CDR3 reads CASSLYGEGYYNEQFF. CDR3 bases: TGTGCCAGCAGCTTATATGGTGAGGGATATTACAATGAGCAGTTCTTC.